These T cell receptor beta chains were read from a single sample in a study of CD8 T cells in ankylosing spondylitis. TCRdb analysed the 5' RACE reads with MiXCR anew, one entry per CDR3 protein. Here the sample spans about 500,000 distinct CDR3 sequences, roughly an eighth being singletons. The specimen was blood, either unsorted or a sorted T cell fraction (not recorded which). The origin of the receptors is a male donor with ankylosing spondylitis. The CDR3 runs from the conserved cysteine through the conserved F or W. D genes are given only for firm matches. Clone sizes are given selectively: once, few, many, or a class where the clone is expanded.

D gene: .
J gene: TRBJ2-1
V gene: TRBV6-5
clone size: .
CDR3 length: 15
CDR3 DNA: TGTGCCAGCAGTTATTTCCCCGACAGGTACAATGAGCAGTTCTTC
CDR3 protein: CASSYFPDRYNEQFF

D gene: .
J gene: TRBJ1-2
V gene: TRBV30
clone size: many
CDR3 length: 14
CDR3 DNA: TGTGCCGGACCCAGGGCTCCAGAAGGTTATGGCTACACCTTC
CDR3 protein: CAGPRAPEGYGYTF

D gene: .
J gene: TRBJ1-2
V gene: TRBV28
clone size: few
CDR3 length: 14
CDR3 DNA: TGTGCCAGCAGTTTATTCGCACAACAGGGTGGCTACACCTTC
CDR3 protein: CASSLFAQQGGYTF

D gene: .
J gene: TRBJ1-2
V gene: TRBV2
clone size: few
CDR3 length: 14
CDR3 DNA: TGTGCCAGCAGTGCGGGCAGGGCAACGGGTGGCTACACCTTC
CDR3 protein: CASSAGRATGGYTF

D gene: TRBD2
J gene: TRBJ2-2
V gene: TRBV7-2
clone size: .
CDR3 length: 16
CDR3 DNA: TGTGCCAGCAGCTTAGTCGCTAGCGGGAACACCGGGGAGCTGTTTTTT
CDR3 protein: CASSLVASGNTGELFF

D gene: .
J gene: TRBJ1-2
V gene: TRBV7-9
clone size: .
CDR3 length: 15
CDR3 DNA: TGTGCCAGCAGCTCCCTCGGGGGGGTTAGCTATGGCTACACCTTC
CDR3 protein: CASSSLGGVSYGYTF

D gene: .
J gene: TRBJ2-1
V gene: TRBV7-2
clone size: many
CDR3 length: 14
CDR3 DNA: TGTGCCAGCAGTGATGGGACGGTCTACAATGAGCAGTTCTTC
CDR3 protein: CASSDGTVYNEQFF

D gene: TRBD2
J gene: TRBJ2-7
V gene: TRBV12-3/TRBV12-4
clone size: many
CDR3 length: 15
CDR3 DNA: TGTGCCAGCAGCTCTAGCGGGGACAGCTCCTACGAGCAGTACTTC
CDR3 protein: CASSSSGDSSYEQYF

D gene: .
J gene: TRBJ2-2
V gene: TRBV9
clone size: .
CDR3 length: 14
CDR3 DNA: TGTGCCAGCAGCGTAGCTGGGTATTCCGGGGAGCTGTTTTTT
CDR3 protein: CASSVAGYSGELFF

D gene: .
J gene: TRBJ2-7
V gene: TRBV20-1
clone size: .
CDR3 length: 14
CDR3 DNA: TGCAGTGCCTTACGGGCCCTAAGCCCCTACGAGCAGTACTTC
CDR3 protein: CSALRALSPYEQYF

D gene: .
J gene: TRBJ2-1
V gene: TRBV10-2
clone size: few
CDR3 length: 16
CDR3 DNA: TGCGCCAGCAGTGAGTCACTAGCAGACGCCTACAATGAGCAGTTCTTC
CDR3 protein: CASSESLADAYNEQFF

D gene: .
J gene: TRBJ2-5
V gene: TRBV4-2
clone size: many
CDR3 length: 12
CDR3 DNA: TGTGCCAGCAGCCCCAACGGAGAGACCCAGTACTTC
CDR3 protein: CASSPNGETQYF

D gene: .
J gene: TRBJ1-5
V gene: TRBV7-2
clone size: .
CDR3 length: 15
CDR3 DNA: TGTGCCAGCAGCATTAAAGGAGGGGGCAATCAGCCCCAGCATTTT
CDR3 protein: CASSIKGGGNQPQHF

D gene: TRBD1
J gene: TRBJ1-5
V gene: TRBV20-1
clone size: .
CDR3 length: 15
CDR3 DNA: TGCAGTGCTACTCGAACAGGGGACCTCAATCAGCCCCAGCATTTT
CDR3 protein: CSATRTGDLNQPQHF

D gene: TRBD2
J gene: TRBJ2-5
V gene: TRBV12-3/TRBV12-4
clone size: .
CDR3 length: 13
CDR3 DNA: TGTGCCAGCAGACTAGCGGGGTCGGGGGGCCAGTACTTC
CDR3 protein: CASRLAGSGGQYF

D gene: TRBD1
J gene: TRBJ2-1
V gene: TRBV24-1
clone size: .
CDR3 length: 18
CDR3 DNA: TGTGCCACCAGTGATTTGAGGGCCGGGACAGGGGTGGTCAGTGAGCAGTTCTTC
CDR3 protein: CATSDLRAGTGVVSEQFF

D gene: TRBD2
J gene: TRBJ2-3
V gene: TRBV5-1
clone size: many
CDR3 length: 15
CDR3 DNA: TGCGCCAGCAGCTTTCGGGAGGGTAGCACAGATACGCAGTATTTT
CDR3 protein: CASSFREGSTDTQYF

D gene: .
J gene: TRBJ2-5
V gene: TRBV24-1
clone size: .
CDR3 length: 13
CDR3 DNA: TGTGCCACCAGTCTAGGTTTTCAAGAGACCCAGTACTTC
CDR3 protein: CATSLGFQETQYF

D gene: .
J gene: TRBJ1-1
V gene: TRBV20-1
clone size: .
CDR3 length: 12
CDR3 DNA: TGCAGTGCTAAGGGGTCGGAGACTGAAGCTTTCTTT
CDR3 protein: CSAKGSETEAFF

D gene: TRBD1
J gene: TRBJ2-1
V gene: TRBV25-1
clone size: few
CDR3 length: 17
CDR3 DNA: TGTGCCAGCAGTGACCCAGGGACAGGGCCTACCTACAATGAGCAGTTCTTC
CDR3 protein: CASSDPGTGPTYNEQFF

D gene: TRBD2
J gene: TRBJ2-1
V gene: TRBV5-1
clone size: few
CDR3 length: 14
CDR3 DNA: TGCGCCAGCAGACAACTAGCGAACTACAATGAGCAGTTCTTC
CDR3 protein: CASRQLANYNEQFF

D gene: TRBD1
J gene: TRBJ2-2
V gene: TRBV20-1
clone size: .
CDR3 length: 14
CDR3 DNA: TGCAGTGCTAGAAGGACAGGTTACACCGGGGAGCTGTTTTTT
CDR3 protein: CSARRTGYTGELFF

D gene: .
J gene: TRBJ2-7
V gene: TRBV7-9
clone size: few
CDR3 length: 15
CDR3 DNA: TGTGCCAGCAGCCGTGGGGAACCTCAGATAAATGAGCAGTACTTC
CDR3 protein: CASSRGEPQINEQYF

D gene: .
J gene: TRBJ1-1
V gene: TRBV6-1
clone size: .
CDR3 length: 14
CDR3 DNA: TGTGCCAGCAGTGCCTACGGACCGAACACTGAAGCTTTCTTT
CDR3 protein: CASSAYGPNTEAFF

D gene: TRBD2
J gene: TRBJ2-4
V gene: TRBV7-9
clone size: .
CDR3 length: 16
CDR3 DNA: TGTGCCAGCAGCTCAACTAGCGGGAGGGTCAAAAACATTCAGTACTTC
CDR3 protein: CASSSTSGRVKNIQYF